Sequencing of this TCR beta chain was carried out in a study of blood T cells in healthy people across ages. For the second PCR, which ran for roughly 6 to 12 cycles, a sample-barcoded 5' primer and a J-beta primer mix were used. TCRdb re-called the 5' RACE reads through MiXCR, storing one row per CDR3 protein. The sample shows approximately 820,000 distinct CDR3 sequences, around 45% of them seen only once. Deletions cut 3 bases from V and 1 base from J, with 10 bases between. The CDR3 length is 14 residues. Germline CDR1 MNHNS, CDR2 SASEGT. The sequenced material came from blood. This receptor was obtained from a man between 60 and 75 years old in good health. The chain recombines TRBV6-1 with TRBJ2-7; maybe TRBD1 (5 bases). The CDR3 reads CASSEVQGSYEQYF. DNA of the CDR3: TGTGCCAGCAGTGAGGTCCAGGGTTCCTACGAGCAGTACTTC.